This T cell receptor beta chain was captured in a study of T cell changes during pregnancy in multiple sclerosis. The V gene lost 4 bases and the J gene lost 8 bases, with 20 bases spanning the gap. The CDR3 contains 15 residues. Using immunoSEQ multiplex PCR, the repertoire was profiled, and TCRdb retains in-frame clones only, with some absent. This sample has 55,000 to 75,000 clones, with around 91% found just once. The sequence was collected from a female donor in good health, enrolled as a control in a pregnancy study. The specimen comprised peripheral blood, sampled in the third trimester of pregnancy. The chain is built from TRBV23-1 and TRBJ1-2; possible D gene TRBD1, 6 bases. Being an ORF, TRBV23-1 has a function that is uncertain. The CDR3 reads CASSPHLTGSRGYTF. The CDR3 coding sequence is TGCGCCAGCAGTCCCCATCTTACAGGGTCTCGCGGCTACACCTTC.